Sequencing of this T cell receptor beta chain was carried out in a study of vaccination and CD4 T cells after COVID-19. Broader study findings: The analysis of convalescent patients involved relatively few individuals and lacked early post-infection timepoints. It was found that, in convalescent patients, 304 of 307 vaccine-specific clones were spike mono-reactive.

As concerns this clonotype: The antigen is not known.

The CDR3 is 12 amino acids. CDR1 and CDR2 from the germline V gene are WSHSY and SAAADI. With 4 bases removed from V and 3 bases from J, the gap between germline ends came to 3 bases. Treatment in this sample: approximately 11-day PBMC culture with coronavirus spike peptide pools or control peptides (ViraFEST assay). An Oncomine TCR Beta short-read assay was used to sequence the DNA from cultured CD4+ T cells. Each CDR3 protein gets one entry after TCRdb re-called the PCR reads with MiXCR. The profile shows over 10,000 distinct CDR3 sequences, about 50% of them singletons. The rearrangement uses TRBV10-2 and TRBJ2-2; the D is unclear. The origin of this receptor is a human donor who had recovered from COVID-19. The sample taken for sequencing was CD4+ T cells from blood, cultured in vitro. The CDR3 spells CASSVDTGELFF. The CDR3 nucleotides are TGCGCCAGCAGTGTGGACACCGGGGAGCTGTTTTTT.